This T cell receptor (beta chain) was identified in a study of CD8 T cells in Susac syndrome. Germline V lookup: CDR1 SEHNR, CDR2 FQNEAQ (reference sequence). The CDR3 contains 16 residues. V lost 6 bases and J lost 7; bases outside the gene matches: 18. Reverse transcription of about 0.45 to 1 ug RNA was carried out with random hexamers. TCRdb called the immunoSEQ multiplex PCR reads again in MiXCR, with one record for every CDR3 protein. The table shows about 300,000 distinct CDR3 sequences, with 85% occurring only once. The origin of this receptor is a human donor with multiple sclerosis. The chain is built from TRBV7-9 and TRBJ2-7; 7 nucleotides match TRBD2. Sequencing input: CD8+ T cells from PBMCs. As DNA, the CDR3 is TGTGCCAGCAGTTCATATAGCGGGCCCTGGCCGGGGGAGCAGTACTTC. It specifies CASSSYSGPWPGEQYF.